This passage covers 28 T cell receptor beta chains from one sample sequenced in a study of blood T cell repertoires in COVID-19. Profiled with immunoSEQ multiplex PCR; TCRdb holds only in-frame clones, not every one. The table lists over 200,000 clones, about 91% of them singletons. What was sequenced was peripheral blood. The receptors were sampled from a person aged 18 to 30 with COVID-19, enrolled during active disease.

V usage is TRBV6-4 and J usage is TRBJ2-3; 7 bases align to TRBD2. The V and J ends lost 4 bases and 4 bases, in that order; junction bases with no gene match: 8. CDR1 and CDR2 (germline): MRHNA, SNTAGT. The CDR3 is made up of 15 amino acids. As DNA, the CDR3 is TGTGCCAGCAGTGTCGAGGGAGGGAACTCAGATACGCAGTATTTT. Translating gives CASSVEGGNSDTQYF.

The chain couples TRBV7-9 to TRBJ2-1; 9 nucleotides agree with TRBD1. The CDR3 is made up of 15 amino acids. The V gene end was trimmed by 4 bases and the J gene end by 6 bases; junction bases not matched to a gene: 7. Germline CDR1 reads SEHNR; CDR2 reads FQNEAQ (reference sequence). DNA for the CDR3: TGTGCCAGCAGCTCCCCGGGACAGGGAATCAATGAGCAGTTCTTC. It is translated as CASSSPGQGINEQFF.

The chain links TRBV24-1 to TRBJ2-7; possibly TRBD2 for D (6 bases). The V end lost 3 bases, the J end lost 3 bases, and 8 bases lay between the germline ends. This CDR3 has 13 residues. Germline V lookup: CDR1 KGHDR, CDR2 SFDVKD. The CDR3 coding sequence is TGTGCCACCAGTGATCGGGAGTTCTACGAGCAGTACTTC. As protein: CATSDREFYEQYF.

The chain is built from TRBV3-1 (or the pseudogene TRBV3-2) and TRBJ2-2; D remains ambiguous. CDR1 is LGHDT and CDR2 is YNNKEL in the germline V gene (reference sequence). CDR3 length equals 14 residues. Deletions cut 1 base from V and 3 bases from J, with 6 bases between. CDR3 amino acids: CASSQGAYTGELFF. DNA for the CDR3: TGTGCCAGCAGCCAAGGGGCATACACCGGGGAGCTGTTTTTT.

This chain connects TRBV5-1 to TRBJ2-7; D unclear. This CDR3 comprises 12 residues. CDR1 and CDR2 from the germline V gene are SGHRS and YFSETQ. Between the trimmed V and J ends, which lost 7 bases and 1 base, there was a span of 9 bases. The CDR3 nucleotides read TGCGCCAGCGGGCCAGATTCCTACGAGCAGTACTTC. Translating gives CASGPDSYEQYF.

The chain uses TRBV4-1 and TRBJ2-6; 10 bases agree with TRBD1. Trimming cost V 5 bases and J 1 base; bases outside gene matches: 11. Germline CDR1 is MGHRA and CDR2 is YSYEKL. CDR3 length equals 19 residues. CDR3 DNA: TGCGCCAGCAGCAACACCCGGGACAGGGGCAGTTCTGGGGCCAACGTCCTGACTTTC. Its translation: CASSNTRDRGSSGANVLTF.

This chain joins TRBV28 and TRBJ1-1; no reliable D call. The V gene's germline CDR1 is MDHEN and CDR2 SYDVKM. Trimming took 7 bases from V and 4 from J, leaving 10 bases between them. This CDR3 contains 12 residues. The CDR3 nucleotides are TGTGCCAGCAAGTCTGGAGGCACTGAAGCTTTCTTT. This encodes CASKSGGTEAFF.

This chain joins TRBV30 and TRBJ2-3, with D possibly being TRBD2 (6 bases). Trimming removed 2 bases at V and 4 bases at J, with 16 bases between. There are 15 residues in the CDR3. From germline, CDR1 is GTSNPN and CDR2 SVGIG (reference sequence). Here the CDR3 DNA reads TGTGCCTGGAGTCCAATGGGAGGAAGGTCAGATACGCAGTATTTT. Residues: CAWSPMGGRSDTQYF. The complete variable domain, with remaining parts taken from reference TRBV30 and TRBJ2-3, reads SQTIHQWPATLVQPVGSPLSLECTVEGTSNPNLYWYRQAAGRGLQLLFYSVGIGQISSEVPQNLSASRPQDRQFILSSKKLLLSDSGFYLCAWSPMGGRSDTQYFGPGTRLTVL.

In this sample, this clone turned up once. V usage is TRBV7-2 and J usage is TRBJ1-2; possible D gene TRBD1, 6 bases. The CDR3 covers 15 residues. From germline, CDR1 is SGHTA and CDR2 FQGNSA. V dropped 3 bases and J dropped 5 bases, with 16 bases sitting between them. The CDR3 loop is CASSLAQGFGYGYTF. The CDR3 nucleotides are TGTGCCAGCAGCTTGGCACAGGGCTTTGGGTATGGCTACACCTTC.

This chain connects TRBV7-9 to TRBJ2-3, with 9 bases identical to TRBD2. V lost 3 bases and J lost 1; bases outside the gene matches: 5. The germline CDR1 and CDR2 sequences are SEHNR and FQNEAQ (reference sequence). This CDR3 has 16 amino acids. The CDR3 spells CASSFFSGRGTDTQYF. CDR3 nucleotides: TGTGCCAGCAGCTTCTTTAGCGGGAGAGGCACAGATACGCAGTATTTT.

The rearrangement links TRBV9 to TRBJ2-5; TRBD2 matches at 10 bases. The V gene's germline CDR1 is SGDLS and CDR2 YYNGEE. V was pared by 0 bases and J by 5 bases, with 4 bases of the junction left unmatched. This CDR3 is built from 15 residues. The DNA for the CDR3 is TGTGCCAGCAGCGTAGGGTCTAGCGGGAGCGAGACCCAGTACTTC. Encoded protein: CASSVGSSGSETQYF.

This chain links TRBV4-2 with TRBJ2-1; TRBD2 agrees at 7 bases. The CDR3 sequence is 14 residues long. J was trimmed by 9 bases and V by 5 bases; bases with no gene match: 10. The germline V gene has CDR1 LGHNA and CDR2 YNFKEQ. In DNA, the CDR3 is TGTGCCAGCAGCTACGGACTAGGAAGTTCTGAGCAGTTCTTC. Residues: CASSYGLGSSEQFF.

A single count supports this clone. The rearrangement uses TRBV6-5 and TRBJ1-1; D not resolved. There are 12 residues in the CDR3. V lost 2 bases and J 8 bases, leaving 9 bases between the germline ends. Germline V gives CDR1 MNHEY, CDR2 SVGAGI. The CDR3 spells CASSYPGREAFF. CDR3 coding DNA: TGTGCCAGCAGTTACCCAGGCAGAGAAGCTTTCTTT.

The rearrangement links TRBV6-2 or TRBV6-3 to TRBJ2-7; D is possibly TRBD1 (6 bases). CDR3 length: 16 amino acids. Germline V CDR1 and CDR2: MNHEY, SVGEGT. The ends were cut back, 0 bases at V and 3 bases at J, with 15 bases in the middle. The CDR3 loop is CASSYSRDTSHYEQYF. The CDR3 DNA sequence: TGTGCCAGCAGTTACTCCCGGGACACGAGTCACTACGAGCAGTACTTC.

This clone was picked up one time. The rearrangement joins TRBV6-5 to TRBJ1-5; 9 positions match TRBD1. CDR1 and CDR2 (germline): MNHEY, SVGAGI. After removal of 8 bases from V and 5 bases from J, the junction contained 4 bases not matched to a gene. The CDR3 spans 13 residues. CDR3 sequence (DNA): TGTGCCAGCGGGGGACAGGGCTATCAGCCCCAGCATTTT. It specifies CASGGQGYQPQHF.

In its sample, this clone was seen a few times. V and J are TRBV19 and TRBJ1-2, with a tentative D call TRBD1 (6 bases). CDR3 length: 12 amino acids. V dropped 6 bases and J dropped 5 bases, with 10 bases sitting between them. Germline CDR1 LNHDA, CDR2 SQIVND (reference sequence). The CDR3 sequence: CASSPQGYGYTF. CDR3 DNA sequence: TGTGCCAGTAGCCCACAGGGTTATGGCTACACCTTC.

The CDR3 nucleotides are TGTGCCAGCAGCTTATCCGTCTCTGGGGCCAACGTCCTGACTTTC. Translation gives CASSLSVSGANVLTF. This chain uses TRBV7-2 with TRBJ2-6, with D unresolved. CDR3 length equals 15 residues. Germline assignment: CDR1 SGHTA and CDR2 FQGNSA. Trimming removed 2 bases at V and 0 bases at J, with 5 bases between.

The V gene is TRBV10-3, the J gene TRBJ2-5; D may be TRBD2 (6 bases). Germline loops: CDR1 ENHRY, CDR2 SYGVKD. The V end was cut by 4 bases, the J end by 5 bases, with 8 bases between. The CDR3 runs 12 residues. CDR3 residues: CAISGTSETQYF. CDR3 nucleotides: TGTGCCATCAGTGGAACTAGCGAGACCCAGTACTTC.

The chain joins TRBV3-1 (or the pseudogene TRBV3-2) to TRBJ2-5, with D tentatively TRBD1 (6 bases). Germline CDR1 LGHDT, CDR2 YNNKEL (reference sequence). V was cut by 0 bases and J by 1 base, with 21 bases left in between. CDR3 size: 19 residues. CDR3 sequence reads: CASSQDTALGGESQETQYF. CDR3 coding DNA: TGTGCCAGCAGCCAAGATACTGCCCTAGGGGGAGAAAGCCAAGAGACCCAGTACTTC.

This chain uses TRBV7-8 with TRBJ2-3, with no clear D. The V end lost 0 bases, the J end lost 6 bases, and 10 bases lay between the germline ends. Germline V gene data show CDR1 as SGHVS and CDR2 as FQNEAQ. The CDR3 is made up of 14 amino acids. In DNA, the CDR3 is TGTGCCAGCAGCTTAGCGAGGTTGCGGGATACGCAGTATTTT. Translating gives CASSLARLRDTQYF.

The J gene is TRBJ1-5, the V gene TRBV19, with 7 bases aligning to TRBD1. Germline CDR1 and CDR2: LNHDA and SQIVND (reference sequence). The J segment lost 2 bases and the V segment lost 4 bases, leaving 2 bases of the junction unmatched. This CDR3 is 14 amino acids long. CDR3: CASSNDRGNQPQHF. The CDR3 region has the DNA TGTGCCAGTAGTAACGACAGGGGCAATCAGCCCCAGCATTTT.

CDR3 bases: TGTGCCAGTAGCCCAGGACTCACCGAGGGCTACACCTTC. It codes for CASSPGLTEGYTF. J is TRBJ1-2 and V is TRBV19; unclear D gene. Trimming pared 6 bases from V and 8 bases from J, leaving 16 bases between. Per germline, CDR1 LNHDA and CDR2 SQIVND (reference sequence). The CDR3 is 13 residues long.

V usage is TRBV13 and J usage is TRBJ2-7, with D perhaps matching TRBD1 (6 bases). The CDR3 consists of 14 residues. CDR1 is PRHDT and CDR2 is FYEKMQ in the germline V gene (reference sequence). V lost 4 bases and J lost 1, with 11 bases in between. CDR3 sequence: CASSSRQDSYEQYF. The CDR3 bases are TGTGCCAGCAGCTCTAGACAGGATTCCTACGAGCAGTACTTC.

This chain links TRBV7-9 with TRBJ2-1; 7 bases line up with TRBD2. V was clipped by 1 base and J by 10 bases; unmatched bases: 16. The CDR3 spans 17 residues. Germline CDR1 is SEHNR and CDR2 is FQNEAQ (reference sequence). As DNA, the CDR3 is TGTGCCAGCAGCTTAGGCGGGATGGCTAGCGGTGTAGGGGAGCAGTTCTTC. This translates into CASSLGGMASGVGEQFF.

The chain has TRBV2 and TRBJ1-1; no reliable D call. V was shortened by 2 bases and J by 0 bases, with 7 bases between the two germline ends. The CDR3 totals 14 residues. Germline assignment: CDR1 SNHLY and CDR2 FYNNEI. The CDR3 sequence: CASSEFSMNTEAFF. In nucleotides, the CDR3 is TGTGCCAGCAGTGAATTCAGTATGAACACTGAAGCTTTCTTT.

This chain links TRBV5-1 with TRBJ1-4; 10 bases are shared with TRBD1. Germline V gene lookup returns CDR1 SGHRS and CDR2 YFSETQ. The CDR3 runs 15 residues. Trimming cost V 5 bases and J 1 base; bases outside gene matches: 2. The CDR3 loop is CASSDRGRTNEKLFF. CDR3 bases: TGCGCCAGCAGTGACAGGGGGCGAACTAATGAAAAACTGTTTTTT.

The chain has TRBV27 and TRBJ1-3; TRBD1 matches at 9 bases. CDR1 and CDR2 from the germline V gene are MNHEY and SMNVEV (reference sequence). The CDR3 is 15 residues long. Germline trimming cut 6 bases from V and 3 bases from J; bases unmatched to any gene: 6. The CDR3, as DNA: TGTGCCAGCAGCGCGACAGGGGGATTTGGAAACACCATATATTTT. Its translation is CASSATGGFGNTIYF.

The V call is TRBV19, the J call TRBJ2-7, with TRBD1 matching over 11 bases. This CDR3 contains 15 residues. V was pared by 5 bases and J by 3 bases, with 6 bases of the junction left unmatched. Germline V lookup: CDR1 LNHDA, CDR2 SQIVND (reference sequence). CDR3 sequence: CASSPGQGAFYEQYF. CDR3 nucleotide sequence: TGTGCCAGTAGTCCAGGACAGGGGGCTTTCTACGAGCAGTACTTC.